The clone carrying this TCR beta chain was counted many times. TCRdb analysed the 5' RACE reads with MiXCR anew, one entry per CDR3 protein. Of approximately 190,000 distinct CDR3 sequences in the sample, around 15% were seen once. These data belong to a study of identical twins. The data were also submitted as part of a second study, on T cells expressing NK-cell markers. That investigation notes: The study sequenced eight donors, seven HCMV-seropositive and one seronegative. These clonotypes additionally ranked first within the CD3+CD56-NKG2C+ fraction of several donors.

The sample was CD8+ T cells sorted from blood. The sequence came from a woman under 30 in good health.

CDR3 DNA: TGTGCCAGCAGCTCCGGGGGGGGGAGCTCCTACAATGAGCAGTTCTTC. It specifies CASSSGGGSSYNEQFF. The rearrangement uses TRBV7-9 and TRBJ2-1; 8 nucleotides align to TRBD2. The J segment lost 0 bases and the V segment lost 4 bases, leaving 5 bases of the junction unmatched. The CDR3 covers 16 residues. Germline V CDR1 and CDR2: SEHNR, FQNEAQ (reference sequence).